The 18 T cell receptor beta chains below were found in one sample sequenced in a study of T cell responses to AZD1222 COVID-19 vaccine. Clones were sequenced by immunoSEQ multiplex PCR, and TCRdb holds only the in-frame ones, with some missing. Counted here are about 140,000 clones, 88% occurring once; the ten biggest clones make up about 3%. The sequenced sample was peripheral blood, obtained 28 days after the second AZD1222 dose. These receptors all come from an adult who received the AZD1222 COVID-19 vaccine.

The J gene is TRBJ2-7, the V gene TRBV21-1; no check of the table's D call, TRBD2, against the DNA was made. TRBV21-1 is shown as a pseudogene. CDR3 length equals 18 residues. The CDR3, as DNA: TGTGCCAGCACACAATCACCCGCCCCTAAGGCTAGCGGATGGGCGCAGTACTTC. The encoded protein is CASTQSPAPKASGWAQYF.

The CDR3 sequence: CASSQSGGALHF. The CDR3 bases are TGCGCCAGCAGTCAATCAGGGGGTGCCCTCCACTTT. The chain carries TRBV23-1 and TRBJ1-6; a weak D match, TRBD1 (6 bases). TRBV23-1 is assigned to the ORF class and has an uncertain function. Deletions cut 0 bases from V and 14 bases from J, with 8 bases between. The CDR3 sequence is 12 residues long.

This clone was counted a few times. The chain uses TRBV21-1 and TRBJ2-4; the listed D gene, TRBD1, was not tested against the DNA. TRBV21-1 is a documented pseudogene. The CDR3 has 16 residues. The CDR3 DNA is TGTGCCAGCAGCACCAGACAGAGCTTAGCCAAAAACATTCAGTACTTC. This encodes CASSTRQSLAKNIQYF.

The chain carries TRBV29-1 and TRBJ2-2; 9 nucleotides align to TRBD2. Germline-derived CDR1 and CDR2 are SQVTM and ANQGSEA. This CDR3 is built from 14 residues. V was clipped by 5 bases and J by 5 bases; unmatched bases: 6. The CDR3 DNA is TGCAGCGTTCAAGCGGGGGGCGGGACCGGGGAGCTGTTTTTT. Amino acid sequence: CSVQAGGGTGELFF.

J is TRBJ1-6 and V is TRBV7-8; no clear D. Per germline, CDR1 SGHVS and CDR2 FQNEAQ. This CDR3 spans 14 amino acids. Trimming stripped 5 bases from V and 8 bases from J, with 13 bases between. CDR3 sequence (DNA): TGTGCCAGCAGCCCCCACTTGGATTATTCACCCCTCCACTTT. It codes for CASSPHLDYSPLHF. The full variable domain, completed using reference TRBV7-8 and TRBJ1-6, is GAGVSQSPRYKVAKRGQDVALRCDPISGHVSLFWYQQALGQGPEFLTYFQNEAQLDKSGLPSDRFFAERPEGSVSTLKIQRTQQEDSAVYLCASSPHLDYSPLHFGNGTRLTVT.

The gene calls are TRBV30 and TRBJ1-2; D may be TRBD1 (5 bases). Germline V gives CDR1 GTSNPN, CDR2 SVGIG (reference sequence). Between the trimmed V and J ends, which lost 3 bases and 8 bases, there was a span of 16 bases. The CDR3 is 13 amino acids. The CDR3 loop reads CAWSVDSARGYTF. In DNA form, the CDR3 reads TGTGCCTGGAGCGTCGACAGTGCCAGGGGCTACACCTTC.

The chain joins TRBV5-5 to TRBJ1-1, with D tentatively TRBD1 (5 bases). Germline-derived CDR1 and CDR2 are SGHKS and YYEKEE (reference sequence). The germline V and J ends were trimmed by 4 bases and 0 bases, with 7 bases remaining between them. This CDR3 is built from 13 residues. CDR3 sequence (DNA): TGTGCCAGCAGCCCGGGGCTGAACACTGAAGCTTTCTTT. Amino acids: CASSPGLNTEAFF.

The CDR3 loop is CASSPREGDGYTF. CDR3 nucleotide sequence: TGTGCCAGCAGTCCCAGGGAGGGCGATGGCTACACCTTC. V gene TRBV6-2 or TRBV6-3 combines with J gene TRBJ1-2, with a possible D match to TRBD1 (5 bases). V was shortened by 5 bases and J by 6 bases, with 13 bases between the two germline ends. Germline V gene data show CDR1 as MNHEY and CDR2 as SVGEGT. This CDR3 has 13 amino acids.

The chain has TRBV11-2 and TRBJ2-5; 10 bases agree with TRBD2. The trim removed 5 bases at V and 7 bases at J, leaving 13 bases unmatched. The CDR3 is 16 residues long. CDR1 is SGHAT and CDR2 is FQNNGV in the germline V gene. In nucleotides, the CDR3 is TGTGCCAGCAGCCCCGCCGGTAGCGGGGGGTCCGGGACCCAGTACTTC. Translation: CASSPAGSGGSGTQYF.

The CDR3 DNA reads as TGTGCCTGGAGTGTTCAGGGGACGGGAGCTTTCTTT. Translating gives CAWSVQGTGAFF. The chain joins TRBV30 to TRBJ1-1; D is perhaps TRBD1 (6 bases). The CDR3 consists of 12 residues. Deletions cut 0 bases from V and 10 bases from J, with 12 bases between. The V gene's germline CDR1 is GTSNPN and CDR2 SVGIG (reference sequence).

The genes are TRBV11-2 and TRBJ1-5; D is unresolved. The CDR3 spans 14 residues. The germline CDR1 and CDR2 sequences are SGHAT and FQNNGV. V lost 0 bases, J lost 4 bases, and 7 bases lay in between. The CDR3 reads CASSLDYGNQPQHF. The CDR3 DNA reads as TGTGCCAGCAGCTTAGACTACGGGAATCAGCCCCAGCATTTT.

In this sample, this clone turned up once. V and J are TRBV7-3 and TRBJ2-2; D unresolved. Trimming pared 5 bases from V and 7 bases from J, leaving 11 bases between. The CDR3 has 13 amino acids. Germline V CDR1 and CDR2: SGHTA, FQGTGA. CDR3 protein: CASSPVIFGELFF. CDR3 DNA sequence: TGTGCCAGCAGCCCAGTTATCTTCGGGGAGCTGTTTTTT.

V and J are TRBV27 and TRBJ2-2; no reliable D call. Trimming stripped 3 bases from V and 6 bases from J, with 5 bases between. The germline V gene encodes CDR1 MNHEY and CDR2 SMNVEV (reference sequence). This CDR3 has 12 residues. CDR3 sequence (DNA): TGTGCCAGCAGTTTTCCTTCCGGGGAGCTGTTTTTT. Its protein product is CASSFPSGELFF.

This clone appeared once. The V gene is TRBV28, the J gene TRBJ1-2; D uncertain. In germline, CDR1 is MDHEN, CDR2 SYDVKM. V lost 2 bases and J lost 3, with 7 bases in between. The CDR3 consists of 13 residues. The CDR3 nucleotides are TGTGCCAGCAGTTTAGGTAACCACTATGGCTACACCTTC. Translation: CASSLGNHYGYTF.

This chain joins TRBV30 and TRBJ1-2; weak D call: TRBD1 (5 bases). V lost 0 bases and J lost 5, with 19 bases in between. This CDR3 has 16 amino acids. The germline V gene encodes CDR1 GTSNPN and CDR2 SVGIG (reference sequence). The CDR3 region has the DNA TGTGCCTGGAGTGTGGGAGGGGACGGGGTCTCGTATGGCTACACCTTC. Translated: CAWSVGGDGVSYGYTF.

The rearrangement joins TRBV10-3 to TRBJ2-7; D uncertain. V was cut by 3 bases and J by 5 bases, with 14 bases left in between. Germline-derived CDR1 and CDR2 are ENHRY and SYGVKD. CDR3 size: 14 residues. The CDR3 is CAISDPTLMDEQYF. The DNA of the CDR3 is TGTGCCATCAGTGATCCGACGCTTATGGACGAGCAGTACTTC.

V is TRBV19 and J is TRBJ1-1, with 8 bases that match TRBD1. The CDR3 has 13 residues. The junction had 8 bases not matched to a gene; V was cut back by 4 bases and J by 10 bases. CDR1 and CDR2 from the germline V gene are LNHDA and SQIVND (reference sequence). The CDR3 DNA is TGTGCCAGTAGTAAGGGACAGGCCCCAGCAGCTTTCTTT. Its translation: CASSKGQAPAAFF.

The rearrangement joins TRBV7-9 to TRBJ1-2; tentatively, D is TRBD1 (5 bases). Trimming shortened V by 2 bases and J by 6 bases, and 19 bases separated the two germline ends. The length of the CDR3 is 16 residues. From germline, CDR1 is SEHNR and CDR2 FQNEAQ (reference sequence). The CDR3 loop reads CASSLWGSVDRDGYTF. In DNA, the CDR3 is TGTGCCAGCAGCTTATGGGGTTCTGTAGACAGAGATGGCTACACCTTC. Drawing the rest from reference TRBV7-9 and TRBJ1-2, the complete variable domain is DTGVSQNPRHKITKRGQNVTFRCDPISEHNRLYWYRQTLGQGPEFLTYFQNEAQLEKSRLLSDRFSAERPKGSFSTLEIQRTEQGDSAMYLCASSLWGSVDRDGYTFGSGTRLTVV.